This T cell receptor beta chain was sequenced for a study of T cells in Graves' hyperthyroidism and ophthalmopathy. Whole-study findings and limits: Among thyroid clonotypes expanded above 0.001, most also appeared in blood. Ophthalmopathy, which appeared later, was predicted by the model a median around 6.5 months before onset.

Each person with ophthalmopathy scored at least 3 on the Clinical Activity Score, reached NOSPECS grade 4 or higher, and had been ill under 3 months. In making diagnoses, clinical symptoms, serum thyroxine and TRAb, thyroid ultrasound and orbital computed tomography were all used. V was cut by 3 bases and J by 2 bases, with 12 bases left in between. CDR3 length: 15 amino acids. The germline V gene has CDR1 MGHRA and CDR2 YSYEKL. Amplification of TCR beta CDR3 regions used RNA as the template. HTBI primers were employed in a first-round RT-PCR of the TCR CDR3. From the multiplex PCR reads, TCRdb called clonotypes with MiXCR, one entry per CDR3 protein. Counted here are about 410,000 distinct CDR3 sequences, roughly 15% occurring once; the ten biggest clones make up roughly an eighth. For this clonotype: Its target is unknown.

The clonotype comes from a man between 18 and 35 years old with Graves' ophthalmopathy. The chain uses TRBV4-1 and TRBJ2-3; D may be TRBD2 (6 bases). Material: blood. CDR3 in amino acids: CASSQGLTYTDTQYF. CDR3 bases: TGCGCCAGCAGCCAGGGACTGACCTACACAGATACGCAGTATTTT.